The 30 T cell receptor beta chains in this list originate from one sample, sequenced in a study of cytomegalovirus exposure and HLA in healthy donors. PCR primers comprised 60 Vbeta and 13 Jbeta primers. The assay was immunoSEQ multiplex PCR, and TCRdb's table has in-frame clones only and misses some. Among roughly 99,000 clones listed, roughly 80% were seen once. Sequencing used PBMCs. The source is a man between 25 and 39 years old in good health and CMV-seronegative.

The chain uses TRBV4-2 and TRBJ1-5, with D possibly TRBD1 on 6 matching bases. Per germline, CDR1 LGHNA and CDR2 YNFKEQ. V was trimmed by 4 bases and J by 4 bases, leaving 14 bases between them. This CDR3 comprises 15 residues. The CDR3 here is CASSRPDRNNQPQHF. The CDR3 DNA reads TGTGCCAGCAGCCGACCGGACAGAAATAATCAGCCCCAGCATTTT.

The chain couples TRBV11-3 to TRBJ1-4; weak D call: TRBD1 (6 bases). The CDR3 covers 15 residues. V was cut by 1 base and J by 6 bases, with 12 bases left in between. Per the germline V gene, CDR1 is SGHNT and CDR2 is YENEEA. The chain's CDR3 is CASSLGAGAYEKLFF. DNA for the CDR3: TGTGCCAGCAGCTTAGGCGCAGGGGCGTATGAAAAACTGTTTTTT.

V gene TRBV28 combines with J gene TRBJ2-7; 7 bases fit TRBD1. Germline CDR1 MDHEN, CDR2 SYDVKM. Trimming removed 7 bases from V and 4 bases from J; junction bases left unmatched: 13. The CDR3 covers 15 residues. CDR3 in DNA: TGTGCCAGCACCCCAGGGTGGACAGGTAGTTACGAGCAGTACTTC. It is translated as CASTPGWTGSYEQYF.

The rearrangement joins TRBV28 to TRBJ2-1, with 11 bases aligning to TRBD2. The CDR3 has 15 residues. Trimming cost V 6 bases and J 4 bases; bases outside gene matches: 5. Per the germline V gene, CDR1 is MDHEN and CDR2 is SYDVKM. Written as DNA, the CDR3 is TGTGCCAGCAGCATTAGCGGGAGGGGATACAATGAGCAGTTCTTC. Residues: CASSISGRGYNEQFF. Using reference TRBV28 and TRBJ2-1 for the parts outside the CDR3, the full variable domain is DVKVTQSSRYLVKRTGEKVFLECVQDMDHENMFWYRQDPGLGLRLIYFSYDVKMKEKGDIPEGYSVSREKKERFSLILESASTNQTSMYLCASSISGRGYNEQFFGPGTRLTVL.

In this sample, this clone turned up once. The chain uses TRBV6-6 and TRBJ2-1, with TRBD2 matching over 11 bases. The germline CDR1 and CDR2 sequences are MNHNY and SVGAGI (reference sequence). The CDR3 covers 15 residues. V shed 4 bases, J shed 7 bases, and the junction held 6 bases outside the gene matches. In nucleotides, the CDR3 is TGTGCCAGCAGTTCCGGGACTAGCGGAGGTAATGAGCAGTTCTTC. Residues: CASSSGTSGGNEQFF.

The chain joins TRBV6-5 to TRBJ1-6; D possibly corresponds to TRBD1 (5 bases). The CDR3 contains 16 residues. Looked up from germline, CDR1 is MNHEY and CDR2 is SVGAGI. Trimming took 0 bases from V and 7 from J, leaving 13 bases between them. CDR3 bases: TGTGCCAGCAGTTACTCGGAGGGGCGGGCAAATTCACCCCTCCACTTT. As protein: CASSYSEGRANSPLHF.

The chain recombines TRBV4-2 with TRBJ1-1; tentatively, D is TRBD1 (6 bases). Germline values: CDR1 LGHNA, CDR2 YNFKEQ. V lost 1 base to trimming and J lost 1 base, with 10 bases between them. This CDR3 is built from 15 residues. CDR3 in amino acids: CASSQGGQWNTEAFF. The CDR3, as DNA: TGTGCCAGCAGCCAAGGCGGACAGTGGAACACTGAAGCTTTCTTT.

CDR3 DNA sequence: TGCGCCAGCAGCTGGGGGACAGGGGGGGTCTACGAGCAGTACTTC. Its protein is CASSWGTGGVYEQYF. The rearrangement joins TRBV5-1 to TRBJ2-7; TRBD1 aligns across 11 bases. Germline CDR1 is SGHRS and CDR2 is YFSETQ. Trimming cost V 3 bases and J 3 bases; bases outside gene matches: 5. The CDR3 is made up of 15 amino acids.

The V and J genes are TRBV5-4 and TRBJ2-7, with 14 bases matching TRBD2. The CDR3 is made up of 16 amino acids. Trimming cost V 4 bases and J 4 bases; bases outside gene matches: 7. Germline CDR1 reads SGHNT; CDR2 reads YYREEE (reference sequence). The DNA of the CDR3 is TGTGCCAGCAGCGCGGGACTAGCGGGGGTCGGGTACGAGCAGTACTTC. Translated, it gives CASSAGLAGVGYEQYF.

This clone was counted a few times. One end of the junction varies from germline; a read error may be responsible. The chain is built from TRBV6-1 and TRBJ2-7, with D tentatively TRBD2 (5 bases). CDR1 MNHNS and CDR2 SASEGT come from the germline V gene. The length of the CDR3 is 14 residues. CDR3 DNA sequence: TGTGCCAGCAGTGAATATTTGACTGGTAGCGAGTGGAACTTC. Its translation is CASSEYLTGSEWNF.

This clone was seen a single time. The chain combines TRBV19 with TRBJ2-1, with D perhaps matching TRBD2 (6 bases). V shed 4 bases and J shed 9 bases, with 16 bases lying between them. Germline assignment: CDR1 LNHDA and CDR2 SQIVND (reference sequence). This CDR3 region has 14 residues. The CDR3 reads CASSRRDSRGEQFF. The CDR3 region has the DNA TGTGCCAGTAGTAGGCGGGACTCACGGGGTGAGCAGTTCTTC. Full variable domain (missing parts from reference TRBV19 and TRBJ2-1): DGGITQSPKYLFRKEGQNVTLSCEQNLNHDAMYWYRQDPGQGLRLIYYSQIVNDFQKGDIAEGYSVSREKKESFPLTVTSAQKNPTAFYLCASSRRDSRGEQFFGPGTRLTVL.

This chain uses TRBV29-1 with TRBJ1-2; D gene ambiguous. V dropped 0 bases and J dropped 3 bases, with 8 bases sitting between them. The germline V gene encodes CDR1 SQVTM and CDR2 ANQGSEA. The CDR3 covers 13 residues. This chain's CDR3 is CSVEDTIDYGYTF. In nucleotides, the CDR3 is TGCAGCGTTGAAGACACAATCGACTATGGCTACACCTTC.

The CDR3 DNA is TGTGCCAGCAGCCACCAAGCGGGGGCCTACTACGAGCAGTACTTC. Translating gives CASSHQAGAYYEQYF. The chain is built from TRBV6-1 and TRBJ2-7; 8 bases fit TRBD2. The CDR3 has 15 amino acids. Trimming cost V 6 bases and J 3 bases; bases outside gene matches: 10. CDR1 MNHNS and CDR2 SASEGT come from the germline V gene.

This sequence joins TRBV7-3 and TRBJ2-5, with D possibly TRBD2 on 6 matching bases. Per the germline V gene, CDR1 is SGHTA and CDR2 is FQGTGA. V was trimmed by 0 bases and J by 3 bases, leaving 11 bases between them. There are 15 residues in the CDR3. CDR3 coding DNA: TGTGCCAGCAGCTTAACCGGCGGGGCGAAAGAGACCCAGTACTTC. This encodes CASSLTGGAKETQYF.

V and J are TRBV7-6 and TRBJ2-5; unclear D gene. Looked up from germline, CDR1 is SGHVS and CDR2 is FNYEAQ. The V gene lost 1 base and the J gene lost 1 base, with 7 bases spanning the gap. This CDR3 region has 14 residues. CDR3: CASSLEWSQETQYF. The DNA of the CDR3 is TGTGCCAGCAGCTTAGAGTGGAGCCAAGAGACCCAGTACTTC.

The chain carries TRBV28 and TRBJ1-2, with D possibly being TRBD1 (6 bases). Germline V CDR1 and CDR2: MDHEN, SYDVKM. This CDR3 has 14 amino acids. Deletions cut 6 bases from V and 4 bases from J, with 15 bases between. In DNA, the CDR3 is TGTGCCAGCAGAGGGACCGGGACAAGCTATGGCTACACCTTC. Residues: CASRGTGTSYGYTF.

This clone was observed a single time. Other DNA sequences in the same sample also yield this CDR3. The rearrangement links TRBV2 to TRBJ2-5, with 10 bases identical to TRBD2. Trimming removed 6 bases from V and 2 bases from J; junction bases left unmatched: 3. The germline CDR1 and CDR2 sequences are SNHLY and FYNNEI. This CDR3 spans 14 amino acids. In DNA form, the CDR3 reads TGTGCCAGCAGAGCGGGGGGGATTCAAGAGACCCAGTACTTC. Its protein is CASRAGGIQETQYF.

The gene calls are TRBV28 and TRBJ2-7, with D perhaps TRBD1 (6 bases). Trimming stripped 7 bases from V and 6 bases from J, with 13 bases between. In germline, CDR1 is MDHEN, CDR2 SYDVKM. The CDR3 loop spans 12 amino acids. CDR3 protein: CASKSQGREQYF. CDR3 nucleotide sequence: TGTGCCAGCAAGAGCCAGGGGCGCGAGCAGTACTTC.

The chain joins TRBV6-1 to TRBJ1-5; TRBD1 is a possible D gene (6 bases). The CDR3 is made up of 15 amino acids. The germline CDR1 and CDR2 sequences are MNHNS and SASEGT. The ends were cut back, 8 bases at V and 3 bases at J, with 17 bases in the middle. CDR3 nucleotides: TGTGCCAGCTATAGTCGGCAGGGGTACAATCAGCCCCAGCATTTT. It specifies CASYSRQGYNQPQHF.

The J gene is TRBJ1-2, the V gene TRBV28; weak D call: TRBD1 (6 bases). Trimming stripped 3 bases from V and 8 bases from J, with 13 bases between. Germline V gives CDR1 MDHEN, CDR2 SYDVKM. CDR3 length equals 13 residues. CDR3: CASSFGGRDGYTF. Here the CDR3 DNA reads TGTGCCAGCAGTTTCGGGGGGCGCGACGGCTACACCTTC.

The CDR3 is CASSQFGLAGNEQFF. The DNA for the CDR3 is TGCGCCAGCAGCCAATTTGGACTAGCGGGCAATGAGCAGTTCTTC. The chain has TRBV4-1 and TRBJ2-1, with TRBD2 identical over 11 bases. With 2 bases clipped from V and 6 bases from J, the junction kept 3 bases outside the gene matches. The germline V gene has CDR1 MGHRA and CDR2 YSYEKL. The CDR3 is 15 amino acids.

The rearrangement uses TRBV19 and TRBJ2-7; perhaps TRBD2 as D (5 bases). CDR1 and CDR2 (germline): LNHDA, SQIVND (reference sequence). Between the trimmed V and J ends, which lost 10 bases and 5 bases, there was a span of 18 bases. The CDR3 runs to 13 residues. The CDR3 nucleotides are TGTGCCACAAACGCGGGCCTAACAAACGAGCAGTACTTC. Translation gives CATNAGLTNEQYF.

This clone was picked up a small number of times. The rearrangement joins TRBV29-1 to TRBJ2-2, with D possibly TRBD1 on 5 matching bases. In germline, CDR1 is SQVTM, CDR2 ANQGSEA. The CDR3 has 14 amino acids. Trimming removed 6 bases at V and 4 bases at J, with 15 bases between. The CDR3 spells CSVPATGATGELFF. CDR3 sequence (DNA): TGCAGCGTGCCTGCGACTGGGGCCACCGGGGAGCTGTTTTTT.

The rearrangement uses TRBV30 and TRBJ1-3; D possibly corresponds to TRBD1 (5 bases). Between the trimmed V and J ends, which lost 0 bases and 1 base, there was a span of 10 bases. The CDR3 runs to 15 residues. CDR1 GTSNPN and CDR2 SVGIG come from the germline V gene (reference sequence). CDR3 coding DNA: TGTGCCTGGAGTGTGCCAGGGAGGTCTGGAAACACCATATATTTT. This encodes CAWSVPGRSGNTIYF.

The rearrangement uses TRBV11-2 and TRBJ2-3, with D perhaps TRBD2 (6 bases). The ends were cut back, 6 bases at V and 5 bases at J, with 6 bases in the middle. Germline V gene sequence: CDR1 SGHAT, CDR2 FQNNGV. The CDR3 length is 11 residues. CDR3 bases: TGTGCCAGCAGGGGAGGAGATACGCAGTATTTT. Amino acids: CASRGGDTQYF.

The chain employs TRBV28 and TRBJ2-7; D is perhaps TRBD1 (8 bases). Trimming removed 5 bases at V and 3 bases at J, with 14 bases between. The CDR3 is 14 amino acids. Looked up from germline, CDR1 is MDHEN and CDR2 is SYDVKM. The CDR3 here is CASSPGGGSYEQYF. The CDR3 DNA follows: TGTGCCAGCAGTCCAGGGGGCGGGAGCTACGAGCAGTACTTC. Full variable domain (remainder filled in from reference TRBV28 and TRBJ2-7): DVKVTQSSRYLVKRTGEKVFLECVQDMDHENMFWYRQDPGLGLRLIYFSYDVKMKEKGDIPEGYSVSREKKERFSLILESASTNQTSMYLCASSPGGGSYEQYFGPGTRLTVT.

The V and J genes are TRBV7-9 and TRBJ2-7, with TRBD2 as a possible D gene (5 bases). Trimming left V 1 base short and J 4 bases short, with 11 bases between. The CDR3 consists of 14 residues. Per germline, CDR1 SEHNR and CDR2 FQNEAQ (reference sequence). The chain's CDR3 is CASSLGPRAYEQYF. DNA for the CDR3: TGTGCCAGCAGCTTAGGCCCGCGGGCTTACGAGCAGTACTTC.

Only one count was recorded for this clone. V usage is TRBV6-5 and J usage is TRBJ2-5, with 8 bases fitting TRBD2. From germline, CDR1 is MNHEY and CDR2 SVGAGI. The CDR3 runs to 14 residues. With V trimmed by 7 bases and J by 5 bases, 9 bases remained unmatched. The CDR3 coding sequence is TGTGCCAGCATCAAGCGGGGGACGGGGGAGACCCAGTACTTC. It encodes CASIKRGTGETQYF.

This chain joins TRBV29-1 and TRBJ1-4, with TRBD1 identical over 11 bases. CDR3 length equals 15 residues. Trimming took 4 bases from V and 7 from J; bases not matched to a gene: 8. Germline-derived CDR1 and CDR2 are SQVTM and ANQGSEA. CDR3 DNA sequence: TGCAGCGTTGGGGGGAGGACAGGGGGCCGTGAAAAACTGTTTTTT. Translating gives CSVGGRTGGREKLFF.

This clone was seen only a few times. V is TRBV5-6 and J is TRBJ2-6, with 7 nucleotides matching TRBD1. Germline assignment: CDR1 SGHDT and CDR2 YYEEEE. The CDR3 has 17 residues. Trimming removed 5 bases from V and 0 bases from J; junction bases left unmatched: 8. The CDR3 sequence: CASRPGQTRSGANVLTF. CDR3 bases: TGTGCCAGCAGGCCGGGACAGACCCGCTCTGGGGCCAACGTCCTGACTTTC.